This passage covers 9 T cell receptor beta chains from one sample sequenced in a study of identical twins. TCRdb called the 5' RACE reads again in MiXCR, with one record for every CDR3 protein. The sample holds approximately 890,000 distinct CDR3 sequences; more than 9% are singletons and the top ten take about 1.5%. These data were likewise used in another study, on yellow fever vaccine responses in identical twins.

Sequencing was performed on PBMCs. The receptors come from a woman younger than 30 in good health.

The rearrangement joins TRBV10-3 to TRBJ2-7; 10 positions agree with TRBD2. This CDR3 contains 18 residues. The V and J ends lost 0 bases and 1 base, in that order; junction bases with no gene match: 9. Germline V lookup: CDR1 ENHRY, CDR2 SYGVKD. CDR3 nucleotides: TGTGCCATCAGTGAGTCTGGTCTAGCGGGAGTAAGGTCCTACGAGCAGTACTTC. Its translation is CAISESGLAGVRSYEQYF.

J is TRBJ2-7 and V is TRBV4-1; 10 bases are shared with TRBD1. Germline V gene lookup returns CDR1 MGHRA and CDR2 YSYEKL. This CDR3 is built from 12 residues. CDR3 in DNA: TGCGCCAGCAGCCAGGGACAGGGGTTACTAGTCGTC. Translating it yields CASSQGQGLLVV.

This clonotype was recorded a few times. The chain links TRBV7-9 to TRBJ2-3, with TRBD1 identical over 8 bases. In germline, CDR1 is SEHNR, CDR2 FQNEAQ (reference sequence). The J segment lost 7 bases and the V segment lost 7 bases, leaving 13 bases of the junction unmatched. The CDR3 is 15 residues long. The CDR3 DNA sequence: TGTGCCAGCACCACCCAGACAGGGGCCGCCAATACGCAGTATTTT. This translates into CASTTQTGAANTQYF.

This chain joins TRBV6-1 and TRBJ1-3; D is uncertain. Germline CDR1 reads MNHNS; CDR2 reads SASEGT. The CDR3 is 15 residues long. Trimming shortened V by 7 bases and J by 2 bases, and 15 bases separated the two germline ends. The DNA for the CDR3 is TGTGCCAGCATCACCCATCCCTATCCTGGAAACACCATATATTTT. Translation gives CASITHPYPGNTIYF.

This rearrangement joins TRBV9 to TRBJ1-2; no clear D. Trimming took off 0 bases at V and 1 base at J, with 4 bases between the two ends. CDR3 length: 13 amino acids. Germline-derived CDR1 and CDR2 are SGDLS and YYNGEE. The CDR3 coding sequence is TGTGCCAGCAGCGTAGTAGATAACTATGGCTACACCTTC. It is translated as CASSVVDNYGYTF.

The chain joins TRBV15 to TRBJ2-1; D perhaps matches TRBD2 (7 bases). V lost 0 bases and J lost 5, with 14 bases in between. Germline lookup yields CDR1 LNHNV and CDR2 YYDKDF (reference sequence). This CDR3 is 16 amino acids long. CDR3 sequence: CATSRDPGGRHNEQFF. The CDR3 bases are TGTGCCACCAGCAGAGATCCCGGGGGGCGACACAATGAGCAGTTCTTC.

This clonotype was counted only a few times. The chain carries TRBV7-3 and TRBJ2-1, with D perhaps being TRBD1 or TRBD2 (5 bases each). Trimming removed 3 bases from V and 4 bases from J, with 13 bases in between. Germline assignment: CDR1 SGHTA and CDR2 FQGTGA. There are 15 residues in the CDR3. The CDR3 region has the DNA TGTGCCAGCAGCTTCGGGACCTACTTATACAATGAGCAGTTCTTC. This sequence encodes CASSFGTYLYNEQFF. Together with reference TRBV7-3 and TRBJ2-1, the CDR3 gives the full variable domain: GAGVSQTPSNKVTEKGKYVELRCDPISGHTALYWYRQSLGQGPEFLIYFQGTGAADDSGLPNDRFFAVRPEGSVSTLKIQRTERGDSAVYLCASSFGTYLYNEQFFGPGTRLTVL.

V gene TRBV29-1 combines with J gene TRBJ2-1, with D possibly TRBD1 on 6 matching bases. This CDR3 spans 13 amino acids. Germline CDR1 reads SQVTM; CDR2 reads ANQGSEA. Trimming took 1 base from V and 3 from J, leaving 7 bases between them. This CDR3 reads CSVEGGHYNEQFF. DNA for the CDR3: TGCAGCGTTGAAGGGGGGCACTACAATGAGCAGTTCTTC.

With respect to this clonotype: A much larger clone sits a single nucleotide away, making a read error possible. The V call is TRBV29-1, the J call TRBJ2-5; D gene unclear. The CDR3 spans 10 residues. The germline gives CDR1 SQVTM, CDR2 ANQGSEA. As DNA, the CDR3 is TGCGGCGTGGACCAAGAGACCCAGTACTTC. Its protein is CGVDQETQYF. The whole variable domain, filled in from reference TRBV29-1 and TRBJ2-5, reads SAVISQKPSRDICQRGTSLTIQCQVDSQVTMMFWYRQQPGQSLTLIATANQGSEATYESGFVIDKFPISRPNLTFSTLTVSNMSPEDSSIYLCGVDQETQYFGPGTRLLVL.